This T cell receptor (beta chain) was obtained from a study of regulatory T cells in long-lasting Graves disease. V lost 3 bases and J lost 4; bases outside the gene matches: 6. The germline V gene has CDR1 LNHDA and CDR2 SQIVND (reference sequence). The CDR3 runs 16 residues. The TCR beta library used iRepertoire HTBI primers with Arm-PCR amplification of CDR3. TCRdb reprocessed the multiplex PCR reads via MiXCR and lists one record per CDR3 protein. The table shows 510,000 or so distinct CDR3 sequences, with about 12% occurring only once. The time point is: newly diagnosed GD, antithyroid drugs for less than 3 months. Generation of the TCR library employed RNA extracted from PBMCs. This clonotype was detected many times. These data are also associated with another study on T cells in Graves' hyperthyroidism and ophthalmopathy. That report adds: Absence of ophthalmopathy progression within 18 months defined stable Graves' hyperthyroidism.

The input for sequencing was peripheral blood mononuclear cells (PBMCs), taken at new diagnosis, from a patient treated with antithyroid drugs. The origin of this receptor is a woman under 40 with Graves disease. The gene calls are TRBV19 and TRBJ1-2, with TRBD1 matching 12 bases. The CDR3 coding sequence is TGTGCCAGTAGTATGAGCCCGGGACAGGGGGCCTATGGCTACACCTTC. It specifies CASSMSPGQGAYGYTF.